This entry lists 19 T cell receptor beta chains sequenced from one sample in a study of shared clonotypes between healthy human individuals. Here immunoSEQ multiplex PCR was the method, and the copy in TCRdb shows in-frame clones only, minus some. Here the sample spans hundreds of thousands of clones, roughly 79% being singletons. Sequenced input: PBMCs. Receptor source: a woman between 35 and 50 years old in good health. Some clones in this sample may be carry-over from other donors' samples.

This chain joins TRBV28 and TRBJ2-7, with D unclear. The V gene lost 6 bases and the J gene lost 2 bases, with 8 bases spanning the gap. The CDR3 sequence is 12 residues long. From germline, CDR1 is MDHEN and CDR2 SYDVKM. In nucleotides, the CDR3 is TGTGCCAGCAGCTCTATTACCTACGAGCAGTACTTC. Its protein is CASSSITYEQYF. The full variable domain, in which reference TRBV28 and TRBJ2-7 provide the parts outside the CDR3, is DVKVTQSSRYLVKRTGEKVFLECVQDMDHENMFWYRQDPGLGLRLIYFSYDVKMKEKGDIPEGYSVSREKKERFSLILESASTNQTSMYLCASSSITYEQYFGPGTRLTVT.

The chain carries TRBV19 and TRBJ1-1; 7 bases match TRBD1. CDR1 is LNHDA, CDR2 SQIVND, per germline (reference sequence). CDR3 size: 14 residues. Trimming cost V 6 bases and J 7 bases; bases outside gene matches: 11. Here the CDR3 reads CASSQGQYSVEAFF. The CDR3 bases are TGTGCCAGTAGCCAGGGACAGTACTCCGTTGAAGCTTTCTTT.

V is TRBV5-6 and J is TRBJ2-7; 14 nucleotides align to TRBD2. After removal of 4 bases from V and 6 bases from J, the junction contained 3 bases not matched to a gene. The length of the CDR3 is 14 residues. Per germline, CDR1 SGHDT and CDR2 YYEEEE. CDR3 DNA sequence: TGTGCCAGCAGCACCGGACTAGCGGGAGGCGAGCAGTACTTC. Protein: CASSTGLAGGEQYF. Filled out from reference TRBV5-6 and TRBJ2-7, the complete variable domain reads DAGVTQSPTHLIKTRGQQVTLRCSPKSGHDTVSWYQQALGQGPQFIFQYYEEEERQRGNFPDRFSGHQFPNYSSELNVNALLLGDSALYLCASSTGLAGGEQYFGPGTRLTVT.

The CDR3, as DNA: TGTGCCAGCAGCGGACAGGGACTAGCGGGTCGGGGGGAGCAGTACTTC. It encodes CASSGQGLAGRGEQYF. The chain has TRBV9 and TRBJ2-7, with 12 bases that match TRBD2. The V gene's germline CDR1 is SGDLS and CDR2 YYNGEE. With V trimmed by 3 bases and J by 7 bases, 11 bases remained unmatched. This CDR3 is 16 amino acids long.

This clone appeared a few times. The chain is built from TRBV11-2 and TRBJ2-5; either TRBD1 or TRBD2 may supply D (5 bases each). The CDR3 runs to 15 residues. Trimming stripped 4 bases from V and 3 bases from J, with 15 bases between. CDR1 and CDR2 (germline): SGHAT, FQNNGV. Here the CDR3 DNA reads TGTGCCAGCAGCTCAACCGGGACGTGGGAAGAGACCCAGTACTTC. It specifies CASSSTGTWEETQYF. The whole variable domain, filled in from reference TRBV11-2 and TRBJ2-5, reads EAGVAQSPRYKIIEKRQSVAFWCNPISGHATLYWYQQILGQGPKLLIQFQNNGVVDDSQLPKDRFSAERLKGVDSTLKIQPAKLEDSAVYLCASSSTGTWEETQYFGPGTRLLVL.

The chain has TRBV4-3 and TRBJ2-3; D gene uncertain. Trimming left V 0 bases short and J 2 bases short, with 12 bases between. This CDR3 contains 16 residues. CDR1 is LGHNA and CDR2 is YSLEER in the germline V gene. The CDR3 sequence is CASSQDDGLDTDTQYF. CDR3 coding DNA: TGCGCCAGCAGCCAAGACGACGGGCTTGACACAGATACGCAGTATTTT.

The chain joins TRBV5-1 to TRBJ2-7; 10 nucleotides line up with TRBD2. Germline trimming cut 0 bases from V and 6 bases from J; bases unmatched to any gene: 6. Germline loops: CDR1 SGHRS, CDR2 YFSETQ. The CDR3 is 15 amino acids. The CDR3 here is CASSLGLAGALEQYF. The CDR3, as DNA: TGCGCCAGCAGCTTGGGGCTAGCGGGAGCCCTCGAGCAGTACTTC.

CDR3 in DNA: TGCGCCAGCAGCCCGGGTCCGAACACCGGGGAGCTGTTTTTT. Translated: CASSPGPNTGELFF. The chain links TRBV4-1 to TRBJ2-2; no clear D gene. The CDR3 consists of 14 residues. The V end lost 4 bases, the J end lost 0 bases, and 6 bases lay between the germline ends. Germline CDR1 reads MGHRA; CDR2 reads YSYEKL.

This rearrangement joins TRBV10-2 to TRBJ1-2; D is possibly TRBD1 (5 bases). The CDR3 extends over 15 amino acids. The V gene's germline CDR1 is WSHSY and CDR2 SAAADI. V dropped 3 bases and J dropped 4 bases, with 15 bases sitting between them. CDR3 in amino acids: CASSDTRQGIYGYTF. CDR3 in DNA: TGCGCCAGCAGTGATACCCGCCAGGGCATCTATGGCTACACCTTC.

The CDR3 coding sequence is TGCGCCAGCAGCCAAAAACAGGGGCTTAATTCACCCCTCCACTTT. It yields the protein CASSQKQGLNSPLHF. V gene TRBV4-1 combines with J gene TRBJ1-6, with 7 bases identical to TRBD1. CDR1 is MGHRA and CDR2 is YSYEKL in the germline V gene. J was trimmed by 6 bases and V by 2 bases; bases with no gene match: 4. This CDR3 is 15 amino acids long.

This clone came up a few times. A read error may produce the germline difference seen at one junction end. In nucleotides, the CDR3 is TGTGCCAGCAGTTTCCGGACAGGGTTCGACACTGAAACTTTCTTT. Protein: CASSFRTGFDTETFF. The chain uses TRBV27 and TRBJ1-1; TRBD1 matches 8 bases. The length of the CDR3 is 15 residues. Per germline, CDR1 MNHEY and CDR2 SMNVEV (reference sequence).

This rearrangement joins TRBV29-1 to TRBJ2-3; D uncertain. The CDR3 loop spans 13 amino acids. Germline V gene sequence: CDR1 SQVTM, CDR2 ANQGSEA. The V gene lost 4 bases and the J gene lost 0 bases, with 8 bases spanning the gap. The CDR3 coding sequence is TGCAGCGTTGGGGTCACGAGCACAGATACGCAGTATTTT. It translates to CSVGVTSTDTQYF.

The DNA for the CDR3 is TGTGCCAGCTCAAAAACTCAGGGGGTGCGGACCGGGGAGCTGTTTTTT. It specifies CASSKTQGVRTGELFF. The J gene is TRBJ2-2, the V gene TRBV18; the match to TRBD1 covers 7 bases. The ends lost 5 bases at V and 5 bases at J; junction bases unmatched: 11. Per germline, CDR1 KGHSH and CDR2 LQKENI. The CDR3 loop spans 16 amino acids.

The chain employs TRBV2 and TRBJ2-3; 16 nucleotides align to TRBD2. This CDR3 comprises 19 residues. The germline V gene has CDR1 SNHLY and CDR2 FYNNEI. With V trimmed by 7 bases and J by 6 bases, 16 bases remained unmatched. CDR3 protein: CASNGPSGLAGGPGDTQYF. The CDR3 nucleotides are TGTGCCAGCAACGGACCCTCGGGACTAGCGGGAGGGCCAGGTGATACGCAGTATTTT.

In regard to this clone: Additional DNA sequences in this sample encode the identical CDR3. The V gene is TRBV30, the J gene TRBJ2-7; a possible D gene is TRBD2 (6 bases). Trimming took 0 bases from V and 4 from J, leaving 13 bases between them. CDR1 and CDR2 from the germline V gene are GTSNPN and SVGIG (reference sequence). The CDR3 runs to 14 residues. The CDR3 region is CAWSVAGGGYEQYF. CDR3 sequence (DNA): TGTGCCTGGAGTGTCGCCGGGGGTGGGTACGAGCAGTACTTC.

This chain joins TRBV25-1 and TRBJ2-1; D remains ambiguous. Trimming stripped 3 bases from V and 13 bases from J, with 10 bases between. CDR1 MGHDK and CDR2 SYGVNS come from the germline V gene. The CDR3 is made up of 11 amino acids. The CDR3 here is CASSDKNSQFF. The DNA of the CDR3 is TGTGCCAGCAGTGATAAGAACAGCCAGTTCTTC. The full variable domain, in which reference TRBV25-1 and TRBJ2-1 provide the parts outside the CDR3, is EADIYQTPRYLVIGTGKKITLECSQTMGHDKMYWYQQDPGMELHLIHYSYGVNSTEKGDLSSESTVSRIRTEHFPLTLESARPSHTSQYLCASSDKNSQFFGPGTRLTVL.

This clone was observed many times. The rearrangement uses TRBV23-1 and TRBJ2-3, with a weak D call TRBD1 (6 bases). TRBV23-1 is an ORF; its function is uncertain. V gave up 0 bases and J gave up 1 base, with 11 bases separating them. CDR3 size: 16 residues. In nucleotides, the CDR3 is TGCGCCAGCAGTCAATCAGGGGACACCTGCACAGATACGCAGTATTTT. This gives the protein CASSQSGDTCTDTQYF.

Of note for this clone: A far bigger clonotype differs at one base, so this is likely a read error. The gene calls are TRBV6-1 and TRBJ1-1, with D hard to call. The CDR3 sequence is 14 residues long. Trimming shortened V by 1 base and J by 8 bases, and 14 bases separated the two germline ends. The germline V gene has CDR1 MNHNS and CDR2 SASEGT. The CDR3 loop is CASSEGEETTEAFF. The CDR3 coding sequence is TGTGCCAGCAGTGAAGGGGAGGAGACAACGGAAGCTTTCTTT.

This clone occurred a few times. The V and J genes are TRBV2 and TRBJ2-3, with 9 bases matching TRBD2. The CDR3 extends over 16 amino acids. V was clipped by 0 bases and J by 3 bases; unmatched bases: 4. In germline, CDR1 is SNHLY, CDR2 FYNNEI. CDR3 coding DNA: TGTGCCAGCAGTGAAGCCGGGACTAGCATGACAGATACGCAGTATTTT. Its translation: CASSEAGTSMTDTQYF.